This T cell receptor (beta chain) was obtained from a study of T cell changes during pregnancy in multiple sclerosis. Measured with immunoSEQ multiplex PCR; TCRdb has only the in-frame clones, and not every one. The table shows about 100,000 clones, with approximately 92% occurring only once. The V and J ends lost 2 bases and 1 base respectively, with 9 bases between them. The CDR3 loop spans 15 amino acids. Germline V gene sequence: CDR1 MNHEY, CDR2 SVGAGI. The chain couples TRBV6-5 to TRBJ2-1, with D perhaps matching TRBD1 (5 bases). The receptor comes from a female donor with multiple sclerosis, enrolled in a pregnancy study. Source: peripheral blood, taken after pregnancy. The CDR3 nucleotides read TGTGCCAGCAGTTACCTGAAGGGGTCCTACAATGAGCAGTTCTTC. Amino acid sequence: CASSYLKGSYNEQFF.